These 10 T cell receptor beta chains came from one sample sequenced in a study of blood T cells in healthy people across ages. Through a sample-barcoded 5' primer and a J-beta primer mix, a second PCR was run for roughly 6 to 11 cycles. Via MiXCR, TCRdb re-called the 5' RACE reads, giving one row per CDR3 protein. The sample contains 750,000 to 1,000,000 distinct CDR3 sequences, 25% to 35% of which appear only once. The sample was also reused in another study, on T cells of mothers and their children.

The sequenced sample consisted of blood. These receptors all stem from a woman between 35 and 50 years old in good health.

This clonotype was observed many times. V is TRBV5-5 and J is TRBJ2-1, with D perhaps matching TRBD1 (5 bases). Germline V CDR1 and CDR2: SGHKS, YYEKEE (reference sequence). Trimming removed 0 bases from V and 1 base from J, with 11 bases in between. This CDR3 is 16 amino acids long. The CDR3 reads CASSLEGVWSYNEQFF. The CDR3 coding sequence is TGTGCCAGCAGCTTGGAAGGGGTCTGGTCCTACAATGAGCAGTTCTTC.

Regarding this clonotype: A much larger clonotype is one base distant, so this may be a read error. The V call is TRBV20-1, the J call TRBJ2-4; the D call may be TRBD1 or TRBD2 (5 bases each). The J call may be faulty, since TRBJ2-7 better matches the DNA end. The CDR3 is made up of 14 amino acids. The germline V gene encodes CDR1 DFQATT and CDR2 SNEGSKA (reference sequence). CDR3 sequence reads: CSAPEGLNGNEQYF. The CDR3 DNA follows: TGCAGTGCCCCCGAGGGGTTGAATGGGAACGAGCAGTACTTC.

The chain joins TRBV10-3 to TRBJ2-1, with 11 bases matching TRBD2. Germline assignment: CDR1 ENHRY and CDR2 SYGVKD. This CDR3 region has 15 residues. V lost 3 bases to trimming and J lost 6 bases; unmatched junction nucleotides: 4. The CDR3 here is CAISDVAGGPNEQFF. Here the CDR3 DNA reads TGTGCCATCAGTGACGTAGCGGGGGGGCCCAATGAGCAGTTCTTC.

The rearrangement links TRBV5-6 to TRBJ2-7, with D perhaps TRBD1 (5 bases). The V end lost 3 bases, the J end lost 4 bases, and 14 bases lay between the germline ends. CDR1 and CDR2 from the germline V gene are SGHDT and YYEEEE. This CDR3 spans 14 amino acids. The CDR3 nucleotides read TGTGCCAGCAGCTGGGCCTGGCAGGGTTACGAGCAGTACTTC. Its protein product is CASSWAWQGYEQYF. The entire variable domain, with the rest obtained from reference TRBV5-6 and TRBJ2-7, is as follows: DAGVTQSPTHLIKTRGQQVTLRCSPKSGHDTVSWYQQALGQGPQFIFQYYEEEERQRGNFPDRFSGHQFPNYSSELNVNALLLGDSALYLCASSWAWQGYEQYFGPGTRLTVT.

The table lists this clonotype with a few counts. V and J are TRBV6-6 and TRBJ2-7; 8 nucleotides match TRBD2. This CDR3 region has 15 residues. With V trimmed by 6 bases and J by 3 bases, 10 bases remained unmatched. CDR1 is MNHNY and CDR2 is SVGAGI in the germline V gene (reference sequence). The CDR3 DNA sequence: TGTGCCAGCAGCCAACCGGGGGGGGTGAACTACGAGCAGTACTTC. It specifies CASSQPGGVNYEQYF.

This clonotype was found many times. J is TRBJ1-2 and V is TRBV6-5, with a weak D call TRBD1 (6 bases). CDR1 MNHEY and CDR2 SVGAGI come from the germline V gene. With 6 bases removed from V and 6 bases from J, the gap between germline ends came to 11 bases. The CDR3 totals 12 residues. The CDR3 reads CASRRGQNGYTF. In DNA, the CDR3 is TGTGCCAGCAGACGCGGACAGAATGGCTACACCTTC.

The DNA of the CDR3 is TGTGCCAGCAGGAACCAAGGGGGACAGGGTCCTGGCTACACCTTC. This translates into CASRNQGGQGPGYTF. The chain employs TRBV3-1 and TRBJ1-2; 9 bases line up with TRBD1. CDR1 is LGHDT, CDR2 YNNKEL, per germline (reference sequence). After removal of 6 bases from V and 7 bases from J, the junction contained 12 bases not matched to a gene. This CDR3 region has 15 residues.

About this clonotype: A much larger clone differs by one base, so this may be a read error. J is TRBJ2-6 and V is TRBV4-1; possible D gene TRBD1, 5 bases. The germline V gene encodes CDR1 MGHRA and CDR2 YSYEKL. This CDR3 is 17 amino acids long. In nucleotides, the CDR3 is TGCGTCAGCAGCCAAGGGGTTGCAGGGTCTGGGGCCAACGTCCTGACTTTC. Its protein is CVSSQGVAGSGANVLTF.

The chain recombines TRBV10-2 with TRBJ1-2; D ambiguous. Germline V CDR1 and CDR2: WSHSY, SAAADI. V was pared by 3 bases and J by 5 bases, with 7 bases between. This CDR3 is built from 12 residues. The CDR3 DNA reads TGCGCCAGCAGTGATGAAGGATATGGCTACACCTTC. This sequence encodes CASSDEGYGYTF.

The chain recombines TRBV6-4 with TRBJ1-5, with 10 bases fitting TRBD1. CDR1 is MRHNA, CDR2 SNTAGT, per germline. This CDR3 comprises 15 residues. J gave up 7 bases and V 3 bases, and 6 bases lay outside the gene matches. The DNA for the CDR3 is TGTGCCAGCAGTGAGGATCCGGGACAGGGGCAGCCCCAGCATTTT. It is translated as CASSEDPGQGQPQHF.